The 6 T cell receptor beta chains given below trace back to one sample, sequenced in a study of T cells after yellow fever vaccination. TCRdb fed the 5' RACE reads into MiXCR, producing one record per CDR3 protein. The sample lists some 400,000 distinct CDR3 sequences; 18% were seen once. The sequenced sample was PBMCs, obtained before the yellow fever booster vaccination. Every receptor here comes from a man aged 18 to 30 who received the YFV17D yellow fever vaccine.

This chain uses TRBV2 with TRBJ1-2; D may be TRBD1 (5 bases). This CDR3 has 14 residues. V was trimmed by 3 bases and J by 7 bases, leaving 15 bases between them. In germline, CDR1 is SNHLY, CDR2 FYNNEI. The CDR3 DNA is TGTGCCAGCAGTGATCGGCAGGGAGGTAGTGGCTACACCTTC. Its translation is CASSDRQGGSGYTF.

This chain connects TRBV6-5 to TRBJ2-3; 12 bases map to TRBD2. From germline, CDR1 is MNHEY and CDR2 SVGAGI. This CDR3 has 15 residues. V shed 6 bases, J shed 5 bases, and the junction held 6 bases outside the gene matches. The CDR3 coding sequence is TGTGCCAGCAGCCCTCTAGCGGGGGGGCAAGATACGCAGTATTTT. Protein sequence: CASSPLAGGQDTQYF.

This clonotype occurred a few times. This chain joins TRBV4-3 and TRBJ2-7; 8 nucleotides agree with TRBD1. The length of the CDR3 is 14 residues. Germline V gene sequence: CDR1 LGHNA, CDR2 YSLEER. The junction had 6 bases not matched to a gene; V was cut back by 4 bases and J by 4 bases. CDR3 residues: CASSPATGVYEQYF. CDR3 DNA sequence: TGCGCCAGCAGCCCGGCGACAGGGGTGTACGAGCAGTACTTC.

This clonotype showed up just a few times. The rearrangement joins TRBV6-2 or TRBV6-3 to TRBJ2-5; tentatively, D is TRBD2 (6 bases). Germline CDR1 is MNHEY and CDR2 is SVGEGT. This CDR3 spans 14 amino acids. Between the trimmed V and J ends, which lost 5 bases and 5 bases, there was a span of 15 bases. The CDR3 protein is CASSPTSPRETQYF. Written as DNA, the CDR3 is TGTGCCAGCAGTCCTACTAGCCCGCGGGAGACCCAGTACTTC.

This clonotype was observed a handful of times. An end of the junction does not agree with germline; a read error may underlie this. The chain carries TRBV3-1 and TRBJ1-4, with D hard to call. CDR3 length equals 15 residues. Per germline, CDR1 LGHDT and CDR2 YNNKEL (reference sequence). The CDR3 sequence: CASSQSSGENENLFF. The CDR3 nucleotides read TGTGCCAGCAGCCAAAGTTCCGGGGAGAATGAAAACCTGTTTTTT.

This CDR3 is CSATIRTVDYEQYF. CDR3 nucleotide sequence: TGCAGTGCTACCATCAGGACAGTAGACTACGAGCAGTACTTC. The gene calls are TRBV20-1 and TRBJ2-7; maybe TRBD1 (6 bases). This CDR3 has 14 amino acids. V lost 4 bases, J lost 3 bases, and 16 bases lay in between. The germline CDR1 and CDR2 sequences are DFQATT and SNEGSKA (reference sequence).